This note documents a single T cell receptor (beta chain) sequence. This specimen comes from a study of siplizumab effects on memory and regulatory T cells. Measured with immunoSEQ multiplex PCR; TCRdb has only the in-frame clones, and not every one. The repertoire holds 99,000 or so clones, with 85% to 95% as singletons. Trimming cost V 0 bases and J 0 bases; bases outside gene matches: 12. Germline V gene sequence: CDR1 SGDLS, CDR2 YYNGEE. The CDR3 covers 19 residues. The sample taken for sequencing was non-Treg CD4+ T cells sorted from blood. This chain joins TRBV9 and TRBJ2-3; 8 nucleotides agree with TRBD2. The source is a human donor in good health. The CDR3 nucleotides are TGTGCCAGCAGCGTAGCTACGGCGGGAGGATCCTCTAGCACAGATACGCAGTATTTT. As protein: CASSVATAGGSSSTDTQYF.